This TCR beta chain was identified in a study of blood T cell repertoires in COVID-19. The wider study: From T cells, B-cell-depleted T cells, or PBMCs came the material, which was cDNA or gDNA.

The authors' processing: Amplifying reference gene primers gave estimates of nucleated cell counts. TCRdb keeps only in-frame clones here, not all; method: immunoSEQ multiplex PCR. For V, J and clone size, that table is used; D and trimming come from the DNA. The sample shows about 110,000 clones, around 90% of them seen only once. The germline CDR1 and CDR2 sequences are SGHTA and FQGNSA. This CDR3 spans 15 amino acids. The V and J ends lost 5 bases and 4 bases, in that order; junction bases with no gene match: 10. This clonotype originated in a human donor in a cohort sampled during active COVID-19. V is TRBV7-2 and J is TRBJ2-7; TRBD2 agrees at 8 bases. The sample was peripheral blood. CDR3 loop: CASSHGRGGRYEQYF. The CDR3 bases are TGTGCCAGCAGCCATGGTCGGGGGGGCCGGTACGAGCAGTACTTC. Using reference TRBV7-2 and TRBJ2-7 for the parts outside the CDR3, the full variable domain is GAGVSQSPSNKVTEKGKDVELRCDPISGHTALYWYRQSLGQGLEFLIYFQGNSAPDKSGLPSDRFSAERTGGSVSTLTIQRTQQEDSAVYLCASSHGRGGRYEQYFGPGTRLTVT.